This TCR beta chain was found in a study of blood T cell repertoires in COVID-19. Study-level background: Samples came from the United States, Italy and Spain, spanning acute and convalescent COVID-19. PBMCs, B-cell-depleted T cells, or T cells provided the cDNA or gDNA that made up the material.

Per the original data handling: Nucleated cell counts were estimated from reference gene primer amplification. The table came from immunoSEQ multiplex PCR; TCRdb's copy has only in-frame clones and leaves some out. The V and J calls and clone size were taken over from that table, and D and trimming were inferred from the DNA. The sample includes roughly 30,000 clones, over 70% seen only once; the top ten take about a sixth. This clone was seen a handful of times. V was pared by 2 bases and J by 3 bases, with 8 bases between. CDR1 is GTSNPN, CDR2 SVGIG, per germline (reference sequence). CDR3 length: 12 residues.

The receptor's source is a woman aged 60-75 years with acute or convalescent COVID-19. The chain employs TRBV30 and TRBJ2-7; D gene ambiguous. Sequencing used peripheral blood. This chain's CDR3 is CAWSQASYEQYF. The CDR3 DNA reads as TGTGCCTGGAGTCAGGCCAGCTACGAGCAGTACTTC.